Included here is one TCR beta chain sequence, with context. Its antigen is currently unknown. The germline gives CDR1 SQVTM, CDR2 ANQGSEA. The CDR3 runs 13 residues. Trimming took 6 bases from V and 4 from J, leaving 13 bases between them. Sequencing used immunoSEQ multiplex PCR; TCRdb keeps in-frame clones, though not all of them. The sample has tens of thousands of clones, 85% to 90% seen once. This entry is derived from a study of OX40 agonist ivuxolimab in advanced cancers. Overall study context: Participants could have had prior anti-PD-1, anti-PD-L1 or anti-CTLA-4 therapy, and around 40% had some. Study conclusions and caveats: The specificity for antigen of the expanded peripheral T cells was not determined.

The J gene is TRBJ2-1, the V gene TRBV29-1; D is uncertain. The starting material was CD4+ or CD8+ T cells sorted from blood, obtained in a trial of the OX40 agonist ivuxolimab. This receptor was identified in an adult with an advanced solid tumor such as melanoma, head and neck, liver or kidney cancer. CDR3 amino acids: CSVSAATYNEQFF. Here the CDR3 DNA reads TGCAGCGTGTCAGCAGCAACATACAATGAGCAGTTCTTC.